The present T cell receptor beta chain was sequenced within a study of blood T cells in healthy people across ages. Overall study results and limits: Age brought a roughly linear fall in TCR beta diversity measured per million T cells. Long-lived donors exceeded aged donors in naive CD4+ cells and diversity.

Together with a sample-barcoded 5' primer, a J-beta primer mix was included in a second PCR lasting about 6 to 11 cycles. TCRdb used MiXCR to reprocess the 5' RACE reads, holding one entry per CDR3 protein. The table shows about 770,000 distinct CDR3 sequences, with under 55% occurring only once. To note about this clonotype: Its antigen is not known.

Each sample had at least 6 million PBMCs isolated. CDR3 length: 14 amino acids. V was clipped by 6 bases and J by 6 bases, with 17 bases between them. The TCR comes from a man between 60 and 70 years old in good health. The V call is TRBV12-3 or TRBV12-4, the J call TRBJ1-1, with D tentatively TRBD1 (6 bases). The sequencing input was blood. The CDR3 DNA is TGTGCCAGCAGGAAAACAGGGTATATCGCTGAAGCTTTCTTT. This codes for CASRKTGYIAEAFF.